The present TCR beta chain was sequenced within a study of blood T cell repertoires in COVID-19. TCRdb keeps only in-frame clones here, not all; method: immunoSEQ multiplex PCR. The profile covers roughly 400,000 clones, with just over 90% appearing a single time and 0.7% to 0.95% taken by the ten largest. Individuals in the exposed group had encountered a COVID-19 case within 2 weeks preceding study entry. V shed 5 bases and J shed 7 bases, with 21 bases lying between them. Germline CDR1 and CDR2: LNHNV and YYDKDF (reference sequence). This CDR3 spans 16 amino acids. The sequenced sample consisted of PBMCs or T cells enriched from blood (not recorded which). The TCR sequence derives from a woman aged 40 to 50 who had been exposed to COVID-19. This sequence joins TRBV15 and TRBJ2-1; TRBD1 is a possible D gene (5 bases). The CDR3 nucleotides are TGTGCCACCAGCCATGACCCCCTCGCCGCAGGGAATGAGCAGTTCTTC. This codes for CATSHDPLAAGNEQFF.